Each of the 4 T cell receptor beta chains below was sequenced from the same sample in a study of low-dose radiotherapy and immunotherapy resistance in tumors. cDNA synthesis used a TRAV/TRBV-specific primer set for both chains. PCR amplification of the TCRs was performed with Phusion for 20 PCR cycles, and it relied on a constant-region primer together with a V-primer adapter. TCRdb called the reads again in MiXCR, with one record for every CDR3 protein. The sample has 55,000 to 80,000 distinct CDR3 sequences; more than 25% are singletons. Stated time point: before trial treatment. The sample consisted of PBMCs, taken before treatment. The receptors were sampled from a male donor with rectosigmoid adenocarcinoma.

Many counts were recorded for this clonotype. J is TRBJ2-2 and V is TRBV29-1; the D is unclear. The CDR3 is made up of 12 amino acids. The V and J ends lost 5 bases and 1 base respectively, with 5 bases between them. CDR1 is SQVTM, CDR2 ANQGSEA, per germline. CDR3 in DNA: TGCAGCGTTAGACTGAACACCGGGGAGCTGTTTTTT. Translated, it gives CSVRLNTGELFF.

Only a few counts were recorded for this clonotype. This sequence joins TRBV5-1 and TRBJ2-2; TRBD1 agrees at 8 bases. The CDR3 is 15 residues long. Germline-derived CDR1 and CDR2 are SGHRS and YFSETQ. With 4 bases clipped from V and 6 bases from J, the junction kept 8 bases outside the gene matches. The CDR3 sequence is CASSRTDRGAGELFF. The CDR3 DNA reads TGCGCCAGCAGCCGGACTGACAGGGGCGCCGGGGAGCTGTTTTTT.

This clonotype came up many times. The chain is built from TRBV29-1 and TRBJ1-1; 7 bases line up with TRBD1. The CDR3 spans 13 residues. The germline V gene has CDR1 SQVTM and CDR2 ANQGSEA. With V trimmed by 6 bases and J by 1 base, 5 bases remained unmatched. CDR3 nucleotides: TGCAGCGTGGGGGGACAGCCGAACACTGAAGCTTTCTTT. Amino acid sequence: CSVGGQPNTEAFF.

This clonotype was recorded at least ten times. The chain is built from TRBV7-2 and TRBJ2-7; 9 bases line up with TRBD1. Germline CDR1 is SGHTA and CDR2 is FQGNSA. Trimming at V came to 4 bases and at J to 6 bases, leaving 10 bases not matched to a gene. This CDR3 is built from 15 residues. The CDR3 coding sequence is TGTGCCAGCAGCTCCCTCCGGGGACAGGGCGGCGAGCAGTACTTC. Translation: CASSSLRGQGGEQYF.